What follows are 16 T cell receptor beta chains derived from one specimen sequenced in a study of T cell repertoires in cytomegalovirus infection. No antigens are known for them. One entry per CDR3 protein results from TCRdb running MiXCR on the reads. The table includes fewer than 200,000 distinct CDR3 sequences, about 20% detected once. Sample: CD8+ T cells from cultured PBMCs, taken from culture after CMV antigen stimulation. These receptors came from a human donor in good health (CMV status not recorded). Some clones in this sample may be carry-over from other donors' samples.

The chain joins TRBV6-1 to TRBJ2-1; D uncertain. Germline loops: CDR1 MNHNS, CDR2 SASEGT. The CDR3 is 12 residues long. The germline V and J ends were trimmed by 5 bases and 8 bases, with 10 bases remaining between them. The CDR3 DNA sequence: TGTGCCAGCAGTTACGGTATCCATGAGCAGTTCTTC. Translating it yields CASSYGIHEQFF.

The rearrangement uses TRBV12-3 or TRBV12-4 and TRBJ1-2; possible D gene TRBD1, 5 bases. The CDR3 has 16 residues. The V and J ends lost 5 bases and 7 bases respectively, with 23 bases between them. The CDR3 sequence is CASSLHPWGSGTGYTF. The CDR3 bases are TGTGCCAGCAGTCTCCACCCTTGGGGGTCCGGAACTGGCTACACCTTC.

The chain has TRBV4-3 and TRBJ1-5; D unresolved. The CDR3 is 16 residues long. The V end lost 0 bases, the J end lost 0 bases, and 9 bases lay between the germline ends. Germline CDR1 LGHNA, CDR2 YSLEER. Here the CDR3 reads CASSQELQYSNQPQHF. The CDR3 DNA follows: TGCGCCAGCAGCCAAGAATTACAGTATAGCAATCAGCCCCAGCATTTT.

The count of this clonotype is one. The chain carries TRBV6-8 and TRBJ2-1; 8 nucleotides align to TRBD2. CDR3 length: 16 amino acids. The germline V gene encodes CDR1 MNHGY and CDR2 SAAAGT. J lost 2 bases, V lost 2 bases, and 5 bases had no gene match. The CDR3: CASSYRPSGPYNEQFF. The CDR3 DNA reads TGTGCCAGCAGTTACCGACCTAGCGGGCCCTACAATGAGCAGTTCTTC.

This clonotype came up a few times. The chain links TRBV2 to TRBJ2-2; the D is unclear. CDR3 size: 14 residues. Germline CDR1 is SNHLY and CDR2 is FYNNEI. Deletions cut 3 bases from V and 3 bases from J, with 8 bases between. This CDR3 is CASSDSSDTGELFF. The DNA of the CDR3 is TGTGCCAGCAGTGATTCTAGTGACACCGGGGAGCTGTTTTTT.

The chain uses TRBV6-5 and TRBJ1-2; 8 bases agree with TRBD1. Germline CDR1 MNHEY, CDR2 SVGAGI. CDR3 length: 17 amino acids. The junction had 9 bases not matched to a gene; V was cut back by 3 bases and J by 0 bases. CDR3 DNA: TGTGCCAGCAGTTATTTTACGACAGGGGATTCTAACTATGGCTACACCTTC. This codes for CASSYFTTGDSNYGYTF.

This clonotype was counted only a few times. The rearrangement joins TRBV7-2 to TRBJ2-1; 7 bases map to TRBD1. Germline V CDR1 and CDR2: SGHTA, FQGNSA. The CDR3 is made up of 23 amino acids. The V segment lost 4 bases and the J segment 0 bases; nucleotides outside the gene matches: 27. The CDR3 sequence is CASSSEVAIRDSLTFSSYNEQFF. CDR3 DNA: TGTGCCAGCAGCTCCGAAGTAGCGATCCGGGACAGCCTGACCTTTAGCTCCTACAATGAGCAGTTCTTC.

This sequence joins TRBV2 and TRBJ2-5, with D uncertain. The V and J ends lost 2 bases and 1 base respectively, with 11 bases between them. Per the germline V gene, CDR1 is SNHLY and CDR2 is FYNNEI. The CDR3 contains 15 residues. Written as DNA, the CDR3 is TGTGCCAGCAGTGAAAGGAGTTGGGGCCAAGAGACCCAGTACTTC. Protein product: CASSERSWGQETQYF.

The sample holds a few counts of this clonotype. The chain employs TRBV7-9 and TRBJ1-4, with 8 bases fitting TRBD1. CDR1 and CDR2 from the germline V gene are SEHNR and FQNEAQ (reference sequence). The CDR3 runs to 15 residues. The trim removed 5 bases at V and 11 bases at J, leaving 13 bases unmatched. The CDR3 loop is CASSHSDRDQRKLFF. The CDR3 DNA reads TGTGCCAGCAGCCACTCGGACAGGGACCAAAGGAAACTGTTTTTT.

The chain joins TRBV6-6 to TRBJ2-5; D could derive from TRBD1 or TRBD2 (5 bases each). Trimming removed 5 bases at V and 2 bases at J, with 15 bases between. CDR3 length: 15 amino acids. From germline, CDR1 is MNHNY and CDR2 SVGAGI (reference sequence). CDR3 amino acids: CASSESPGPQETQYF. The CDR3, as DNA: TGTGCCAGCAGTGAGAGTCCGGGGCCACAAGAGACCCAGTACTTC.

Only a few counts were recorded for this clonotype. The gene calls are TRBV10-3 and TRBJ1-2; D may be TRBD1 (6 bases). Germline values: CDR1 ENHRY, CDR2 SYGVKD. The CDR3 extends over 14 amino acids. Trimming removed 4 bases from V and 3 bases from J, with 12 bases in between. The CDR3 protein is CAISGGGQHYGYTF. In DNA, the CDR3 is TGTGCCATCAGTGGGGGTGGACAGCACTATGGCTACACCTTC.

DNA of the CDR3: TGTGCCAGCAGTTACGGGGGAATTGGGTCTGAAGCTTTCTTT. Translation gives CASSYGGIGSEAFF. The rearrangement links TRBV6-2 or TRBV6-3 to TRBJ1-1, with D possibly TRBD1 on 5 matching bases. The V end lost 2 bases, the J end lost 6 bases, and 13 bases lay between the germline ends. Germline V lookup: CDR1 MNHEY, CDR2 SVGEGT. The CDR3 covers 14 residues.

The chain joins TRBV14 to TRBJ1-1, with 8 bases matching TRBD1. The CDR3 contains 14 residues. The germline V gene encodes CDR1 SGHDN and CDR2 FVKESK. V shed 4 bases and J 6 bases; nucleotides not matched to a gene: 7. This chain's CDR3 is CASSPTDRDPEAFF. The CDR3 coding sequence is TGTGCCAGCAGCCCTACGGACAGGGACCCTGAAGCTTTCTTT.

In this sample, this clonotype is large. This chain uses TRBV7-3 with TRBJ1-1; D remains unclear. Germline loops: CDR1 SGHTA, CDR2 FQGTGA. V lost 2 bases, J lost 1 base, and 14 bases lay in between. The CDR3 has 16 amino acids. The CDR3 sequence: CASSLRGRQKNTEAFF. The CDR3 region has the DNA TGTGCCAGCAGCTTACGAGGTAGGCAGAAGAACACTGAAGCTTTCTTT. Using reference TRBV7-3 and TRBJ1-1 for the parts outside the CDR3, the full variable domain is GAGVSQTPSNKVTEKGKYVELRCDPISGHTALYWYRQSLGQGPEFLIYFQGTGAADDSGLPNDRFFAVRPEGSVSTLKIQRTERGDSAVYLCASSLRGRQKNTEAFFGQGTRLTVV.

This clonotype was observed a few times. This rearrangement joins TRBV4-3 to TRBJ2-1, with a tentative D call TRBD1 (5 bases). Germline assignment: CDR1 LGHNA and CDR2 YSLEER. V was clipped by 3 bases and J by 9 bases, with 18 bases between them. The CDR3 contains 15 residues. CDR3 sequence reads: CASSQQGLGFFEQFF. CDR3 DNA: TGCGCCAGCAGCCAGCAGGGTTTGGGGTTTTTTGAGCAGTTCTTC.

The rearrangement links TRBV6-2 or TRBV6-3 to TRBJ1-5; 7 nucleotides agree with TRBD1. This CDR3 is built from 13 residues. V shed 6 bases, J shed 8 bases, and the junction held 7 bases outside the gene matches. Germline values: CDR1 MNHEY, CDR2 SVGEGT. CDR3 coding DNA: TGTGCCAGCAGCCCACACAGGGGCAAGCCCCAGCATTTT. Translated: CASSPHRGKPQHF.